This record looks at one T cell receptor beta chain sequence and its context. Original analysis: Amplified reference gene primers provided the basis for estimating nucleated cell counts. The method was immunoSEQ multiplex PCR; TCRdb's version includes in-frame clones alone and lacks a portion of them. The V and J calls and clone size were taken over from that table, and D and trimming were inferred from the DNA. The sample lists 200,000 or so clones; 80% to 85% were seen once. This sample is part of a study of blood T cell repertoires in COVID-19. Study-wide context: Material from acute and convalescent COVID-19 was sourced from the United States, Italy and Spain. PBMCs, B-cell-depleted T cells, or T cells provided the cDNA or gDNA that made up the material.

This receptor was taken from a woman aged 55-69 years who had recovered from COVID-19. Sequenced input: peripheral blood.

The CDR3 region is CASSFVAGSADTQYF. DNA of the CDR3: TGTGCCAGCAGCTTCGTAGCGGGTTCTGCAGATACGCAGTATTTT. The rearrangement joins TRBV5-4 to TRBJ2-3; TRBD2 aligns across 7 bases. The CDR3 has 15 residues. J gave up 4 bases and V 2 bases, and 7 bases lay outside the gene matches. Germline V CDR1 and CDR2: SGHNT, YYREEE (reference sequence).